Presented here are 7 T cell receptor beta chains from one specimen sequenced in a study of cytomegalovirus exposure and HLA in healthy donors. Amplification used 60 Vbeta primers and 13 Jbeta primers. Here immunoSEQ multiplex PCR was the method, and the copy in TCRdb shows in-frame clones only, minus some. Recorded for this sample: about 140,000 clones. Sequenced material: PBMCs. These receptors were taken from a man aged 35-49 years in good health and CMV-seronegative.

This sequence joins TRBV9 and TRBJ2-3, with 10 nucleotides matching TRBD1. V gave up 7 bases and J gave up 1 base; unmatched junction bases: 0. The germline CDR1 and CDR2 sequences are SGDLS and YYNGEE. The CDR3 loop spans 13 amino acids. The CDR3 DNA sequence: TGTGCCAGCGGACAGGGGGGCACAGATACGCAGTATTTT. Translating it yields CASGQGGTDTQYF.

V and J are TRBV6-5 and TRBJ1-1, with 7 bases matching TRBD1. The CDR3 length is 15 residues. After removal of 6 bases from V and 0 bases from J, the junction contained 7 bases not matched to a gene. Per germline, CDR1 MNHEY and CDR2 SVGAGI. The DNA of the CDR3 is TGTGCCAGCAGCTGGGACAGAAGCATGAACACTGAAGCTTTCTTT. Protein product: CASSWDRSMNTEAFF.

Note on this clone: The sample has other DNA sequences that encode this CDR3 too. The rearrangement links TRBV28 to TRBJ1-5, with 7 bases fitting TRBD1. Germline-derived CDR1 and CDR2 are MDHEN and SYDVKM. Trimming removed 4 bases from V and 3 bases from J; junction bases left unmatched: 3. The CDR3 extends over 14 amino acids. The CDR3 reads CASSSQGNNQPQHF. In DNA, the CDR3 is TGTGCCAGCAGTTCACAGGGGAACAATCAGCCCCAGCATTTT.

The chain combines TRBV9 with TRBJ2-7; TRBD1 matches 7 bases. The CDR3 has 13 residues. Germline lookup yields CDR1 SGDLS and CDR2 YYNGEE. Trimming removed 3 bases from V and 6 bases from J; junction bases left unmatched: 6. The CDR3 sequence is CASSAWTGGEQYF. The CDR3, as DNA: TGTGCCAGCAGCGCATGGACAGGAGGCGAGCAGTACTTC.

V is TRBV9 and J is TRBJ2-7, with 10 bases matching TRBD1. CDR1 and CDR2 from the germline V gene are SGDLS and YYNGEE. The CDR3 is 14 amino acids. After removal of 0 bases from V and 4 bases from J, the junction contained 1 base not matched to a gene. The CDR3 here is CASSVEGQGYEQYF. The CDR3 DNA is TGTGCCAGCAGCGTAGAGGGACAGGGGTACGAGCAGTACTTC.

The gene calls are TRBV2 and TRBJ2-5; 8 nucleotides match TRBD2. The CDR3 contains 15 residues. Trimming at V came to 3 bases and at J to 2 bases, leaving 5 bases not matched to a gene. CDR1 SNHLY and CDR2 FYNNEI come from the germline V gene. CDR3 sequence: CASSDWASGQETQYF. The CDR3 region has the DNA TGTGCCAGCAGTGATTGGGCTAGCGGGCAAGAGACCCAGTACTTC.

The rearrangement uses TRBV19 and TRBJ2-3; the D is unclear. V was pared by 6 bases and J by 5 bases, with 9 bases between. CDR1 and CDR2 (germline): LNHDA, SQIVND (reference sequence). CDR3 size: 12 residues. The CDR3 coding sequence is TGTGCCAGTAGGAAGACGGGAGATACGCAGTATTTT. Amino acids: CASRKTGDTQYF.